These 2 T cell receptor beta chains share one sample of origin, sequenced in a study of beta chain features in type 1 diabetes. Sequencing targeted expressed TCRB transcripts, as all isolated RNA had been reverse transcribed. Only in-frame clones appear in the TCRdb table, and some are missing; sequencing was by immunoSEQ multiplex PCR. This sample yields around 290,000 clones, of which about 8% are seen a single time; approximately 0.99% belongs to the top ten. The sequencing sample was made of central memory CD4+ T cells from blood. These receptor sequences come from a woman younger than 35 in good health.

The sample holds many counts of this clone. CDR3 protein: CSVEDPGPYEQYV. DNA for the CDR3: TGCAGCGTTGAAGATCCTGGGCCCTACGAGCAGTACGTC. This rearrangement joins TRBV29-1 to TRBJ2-7; D gene ambiguous. The CDR3 extends over 13 amino acids. Germline V gene data show CDR1 as SQVTM and CDR2 as ANQGSEA. The V and J ends lost 0 bases and 2 bases respectively, with 8 bases between them.

This clone occurred once. This chain uses TRBV9 with TRBJ1-1; TRBD1 is a possible D gene (5 bases). V lost 0 bases and J lost 10, with 22 bases in between. This CDR3 comprises 16 residues. From germline, CDR1 is SGDLS and CDR2 YYNGEE. Here the CDR3 reads CASSVAEGAGGLGAFF. The CDR3 region has the DNA TGTGCCAGCAGCGTAGCCGAAGGGGCAGGAGGCCTAGGAGCTTTCTTT.